This entry lists 19 T cell receptor beta chains sequenced from one sample in a study of blood T cell repertoires in COVID-19. The protocol was immunoSEQ multiplex PCR, while the TCRdb copy is restricted to in-frame clones and leaves out a portion. This sample has around 130,000 clones; about 88% occur once, and the top ten carry about a sixth. What was sequenced was peripheral blood. The source is a woman older than 75 with acute or convalescent COVID-19.

The rearrangement links TRBV7-2 to TRBJ1-3, with D possibly matching TRBD1 (6 bases). The CDR3 contains 16 residues. CDR1 and CDR2 from the germline V gene are SGHTA and FQGNSA. Trimming took off 2 bases at V and 4 bases at J, with 15 bases between the two ends. CDR3 residues: CASSLRQDPLGNTIYF. In DNA form, the CDR3 reads TGTGCCAGCAGCTTAAGACAGGACCCTTTAGGAAACACCATATATTTT.

The rearrangement uses TRBV6-5 and TRBJ1-6, with D maybe TRBD1 (6 bases). This CDR3 region has 14 residues. Per the germline V gene, CDR1 is MNHEY and CDR2 is SVGAGI. V was trimmed by 5 bases and J by 7 bases, leaving 12 bases between them. CDR3 loop: CASSPGQYNSPLHF. CDR3 DNA sequence: TGTGCCAGCAGTCCCGGACAGTACAATTCACCCCTCCACTTT.

This chain links TRBV7-2 with TRBJ2-1; TRBD2 matches at 11 bases. The germline V gene has CDR1 SGHTA and CDR2 FQGNSA. Germline trimming cut 5 bases from V and 8 bases from J; bases unmatched to any gene: 8. The CDR3 length is 15 residues. DNA of the CDR3: TGTGCCAGCAGCCTGATCCTAGCGGGGGGAGATGAGCAGTTCTTC. It encodes CASSLILAGGDEQFF.

The gene calls are TRBV5-1 and TRBJ2-2; D is possibly TRBD2 (6 bases). Trimming took off 5 bases at V and 1 base at J, with 6 bases between the two ends. The CDR3 is 13 amino acids. Germline lookup yields CDR1 SGHRS and CDR2 YFSETQ. The chain's CDR3 is CASRGLNTGELFF. CDR3 nucleotides: TGCGCCAGCAGGGGACTGAACACCGGGGAGCTGTTTTTT. The full variable domain, its missing parts supplied by reference TRBV5-1 and TRBJ2-2, is KAGVTQTPRYLIKTRGQQVTLSCSPISGHRSVSWYQQTPGQGLQFLFEYFSETQRNKGNFPGRFSGRQFSNSRSEMNVSTLELGDSALYLCASRGLNTGELFFGEGSRLTVL.

This clone was counted once. The V and J genes are TRBV4-1 and TRBJ2-3; 10 bases map to TRBD2. Germline trimming cut 0 bases from V and 2 bases from J; bases unmatched to any gene: 5. Germline CDR1 is MGHRA and CDR2 is YSYEKL. The CDR3 spans 17 residues. CDR3 coding DNA: TGCGCCAGCAGCCAAGATGGAGCGGGAGGGCCCACAGATACGCAGTATTTT. This encodes CASSQDGAGGPTDTQYF.

V gene TRBV6-4 combines with J gene TRBJ1-2; D is ambiguous. The CDR3 loop spans 17 amino acids. V was clipped by 5 bases and J by 0 bases, with 19 bases between them. Germline values: CDR1 MRHNA, CDR2 SNTAGT. The chain's CDR3 is CASSPTTLRGSNYGYTF. The CDR3 bases are TGTGCCAGCAGTCCGACTACCCTCCGGGGATCTAACTATGGCTACACCTTC.

The CDR3 bases are TGTGCCAGTAGTACGGAGGCTGGAAACACCATATATTTT. This codes for CASSTEAGNTIYF. V gene TRBV19 combines with J gene TRBJ1-3; the D is unclear. The V end was cut by 4 bases, the J end by 2 bases, with 6 bases between. Germline V gene data show CDR1 as LNHDA and CDR2 as SQIVND (reference sequence). CDR3 length: 13 residues. The variable domain in full, completed from reference TRBV19 and TRBJ1-3, reads DGGITQSPKYLFRKEGQNVTLSCEQNLNHDAMYWYRQDPGQGLRLIYYSQIVNDFQKGDIAEGYSVSREKKESFPLTVTSAQKNPTAFYLCASSTEAGNTIYFGEGSWLTVV.

The chain links TRBV9 to TRBJ2-6, with D possibly being TRBD1 (6 bases). Germline V gene sequence: CDR1 SGDLS, CDR2 YYNGEE. V shed 0 bases and J shed 3 bases, with 13 bases lying between them. This CDR3 is 17 amino acids long. The CDR3 is CASSVAGARGGANVLTF. Here the CDR3 DNA reads TGTGCCAGCAGCGTAGCTGGGGCCAGGGGTGGGGCCAACGTCCTGACTTTC.

The V call is TRBV9, the J call TRBJ2-7; D is possibly TRBD2 (6 bases). In germline, CDR1 is SGDLS, CDR2 YYNGEE. The CDR3 totals 16 residues. The V and J ends lost 0 bases and 1 base respectively, with 14 bases between them. DNA of the CDR3: TGTGCCAGCAGCGTAGCTACGGGAGTTAGTTCCTACGAGCAGTACTTC. It translates to CASSVATGVSSYEQYF. Full variable domain (outside the CDR3, taken from reference TRBV9 and TRBJ2-7): DSGVTQTPKHLITATGQRVTLRCSPRSGDLSVYWYQQSLDQGLQFLIQYYNGEERAKGNILERFSAQQFPDLHSELNLSSLELGDSALYFCASSVATGVSSYEQYFGPGTRLTVT.

This chain connects TRBV19 to TRBJ1-2; 8 nucleotides line up with TRBD1. This CDR3 has 16 residues. With V trimmed by 5 bases and J by 5 bases, 13 bases remained unmatched. Germline values: CDR1 LNHDA, CDR2 SQIVND (reference sequence). CDR3 coding DNA: TGTGCCAGTAGTGACCGAGGACAGGGTCTACGGTATGGCTACACCTTC. This translates into CASSDRGQGLRYGYTF.

The chain couples TRBV7-9 to TRBJ1-2; 7 bases fit TRBD1. J lost 5 bases, V lost 5 bases, and 14 bases had no gene match. The V gene's germline CDR1 is SEHNR and CDR2 FQNEAQ (reference sequence). CDR3 size: 16 residues. The CDR3 coding sequence is TGTGCCAGCAGCGCATACTCCGGGACAGCACAATATGGCTACACCTTC. It encodes CASSAYSGTAQYGYTF. The variable domain in full, with the rest retrieved from reference TRBV7-9 and TRBJ1-2, is DTGVSQNPRHKITKRGQNVTFRCDPISEHNRLYWYRQTLGQGPEFLTYFQNEAQLEKSRLLSDRFSAERPKGSFSTLEIQRTEQGDSAMYLCASSAYSGTAQYGYTFGSGTRLTVV.

This sequence joins TRBV5-1 and TRBJ2-5; 8 bases are shared with TRBD1. CDR3 length: 18 amino acids. The germline V gene has CDR1 SGHRS and CDR2 YFSETQ. Germline trimming cut 4 bases from V and 2 bases from J; bases unmatched to any gene: 16. CDR3 nucleotide sequence: TGCGCCAGCAGCCGGCAGGGGGCACAGGGGTTTTTTCAAGAGACCCAGTACTTC. Translation: CASSRQGAQGFFQETQYF.

The chain recombines TRBV2 with TRBJ1-2; 9 bases are shared with TRBD1. CDR1 and CDR2 (germline): SNHLY, FYNNEI. CDR3 size: 16 residues. J lost 7 bases, V lost 2 bases, and 11 bases had no gene match. This CDR3 reads CASSEPGKGQGVGYTF. CDR3 nucleotides: TGTGCCAGCAGTGAACCGGGAAAGGGACAGGGTGTTGGCTACACCTTC.

A note on this clone: The same CDR3 arises from other DNA sequences in this sample as well. The rearrangement uses TRBV7-2 and TRBJ1-1; no clear D gene. Germline V gene lookup returns CDR1 SGHTA and CDR2 FQGNSA. This CDR3 is built from 15 residues. V was pared by 1 base and J by 0 bases, with 9 bases between. The CDR3 protein is CASSLEGDMNTEAFF. The CDR3 DNA reads TGTGCCAGCAGCTTAGAGGGAGACATGAACACTGAAGCTTTCTTT.

V is TRBV3-1 (or the pseudogene TRBV3-2) and J is TRBJ2-5, with 12 positions matching TRBD2. Looked up from germline, CDR1 is LGHDT and CDR2 is YNNKEL (reference sequence). The CDR3 is 16 amino acids. Trimming at V came to 4 bases and at J to 4 bases, leaving 7 bases not matched to a gene. The CDR3 sequence is CASSPRTSGVRETQYF. CDR3 bases: TGTGCCAGCAGCCCAAGGACTAGCGGGGTTAGAGAGACCCAGTACTTC.

This clone was counted at least ten times. The chain joins TRBV6-1 to TRBJ2-7; D is possibly TRBD1 (6 bases). V lost 2 bases and J lost 3, with 23 bases in between. The CDR3 totals 18 residues. The germline V gene has CDR1 MNHNS and CDR2 SASEGT. The CDR3 DNA sequence: TGTGCCAGCAGTGAAACCCCCCCGAGGCAATCAGGGGTCTACGAGCAGTACTTC. This encodes CASSETPPRQSGVYEQYF.

V and J are TRBV5-4 and TRBJ2-7; 8 bases are a match to TRBD2. This CDR3 is built from 12 residues. Per germline, CDR1 SGHNT and CDR2 YYREEE (reference sequence). Losses at the gene ends were 6 bases for V and 7 bases for J; bases not matched to a gene: 6. CDR3: CASNHPGGEQYF. CDR3 nucleotides: TGTGCCAGCAACCACCCGGGGGGGGAGCAGTACTTC. The whole variable domain, remainder taken from reference TRBV5-4 and TRBJ2-7, is ETGVTQSPTHLIKTRGQQVTLRCSSQSGHNTVSWYQQALGQGPQFIFQYYREEENGRGNFPPRFSGLQFPNYSSELNVNALELDDSALYLCASNHPGGEQYFGPGTRLTVT.

This chain links TRBV5-1 with TRBJ1-4, with a possible D match to TRBD1 (6 bases). Germline V gene data show CDR1 as SGHRS and CDR2 as YFSETQ. The V gene lost 4 bases and the J gene lost 0 bases, with 10 bases spanning the gap. The CDR3 is 15 amino acids. The CDR3: CASSLGHATNEKLFF. For the CDR3, the DNA is TGCGCCAGCAGCCTGGGACATGCAACTAATGAAAAACTGTTTTTT.

This sequence joins TRBV23-1 and TRBJ1-4, with 10 bases aligning to TRBD1. TRBV23-1 is assigned to the ORF class and has an uncertain function. J lost 1 base, V lost 8 bases, and 7 bases had no gene match. There are 16 residues in the CDR3. The CDR3 sequence is CASCLGDRGTNEKLFF. The CDR3 DNA follows: TGCGCCAGCTGCTTGGGGGACAGGGGAACTAATGAAAAACTGTTTTTT.